This T cell receptor beta chain stems from a study of shared clonotypes between healthy human individuals. Study-wide background: Used for every donor were three CD4 naive, three CD4 memory, two CD8 naive and one CD8 memory plate.

Per the original data handling: Junction-only immunoSEQ sequences carried no quality scores, so filtering differed. Here immunoSEQ multiplex PCR was the method, and the copy in TCRdb shows in-frame clones only, minus some. V, J and clone size were drawn from that table, and D and trimming were deduced from the DNA. The sample records around 2,000,000 clones, 85% to 95% being singletons. This TCR came from a man between 18 and 35 years old in good health. The specimen sequenced was naive CD4+ T cells sorted from blood. Subset specified: CD45RA+ positively selected.

DNA for the CDR3: TGTGCCAGTAGTCCCCCCGGGAGTCGATATGGCTACACCTTC. Protein sequence: CASSPPGSRYGYTF. This chain links TRBV19 with TRBJ1-2; no firm D call. This CDR3 spans 14 amino acids. Between the trimmed V and J ends, which lost 5 bases and 5 bases, there was a span of 15 bases. CDR1 LNHDA and CDR2 SQIVND come from the germline V gene (reference sequence).